This TCR beta chain emerged from a study of cytomegalovirus exposure and HLA in healthy donors. Study-wide results and limits: In the 120 validation repertoires, about 95% of cluster scores exceeded 0, per a later analysis. The study found most TCR sequences rare, yet found some public TCRs in many donors. The investigators catalogued under 200 TCR beta chains as cytomegalovirus-associated.

The junction had 13 bases not matched to a gene; V was cut back by 6 bases and J by 5 bases. The CDR3 is 17 amino acids. Germline CDR1 is SGHRS and CDR2 is YFSETQ. With respect to this clone: Its antigen remains unidentified.

Only in-frame clones appear in the TCRdb table, and some are missing; sequencing was by immunoSEQ multiplex PCR. The data contain fewer than 200,000 clones, 90% to 97% of them singletons. The receptor was derived from a woman younger than 30 in good health and CMV-seronegative. V gene TRBV5-1 combines with J gene TRBJ2-3; 12 bases agree with TRBD2. The sample taken for sequencing was PBMCs. CDR3 loop: CASTNPSGGAGEDTQYF. The CDR3 DNA reads as TGCGCCAGCACCAATCCTAGCGGGGGGGCCGGAGAAGATACGCAGTATTTT. The full variable domain, completed using reference TRBV5-1 and TRBJ2-3, is KAGVTQTPRYLIKTRGQQVTLSCSPISGHRSVSWYQQTPGQGLQFLFEYFSETQRNKGNFPGRFSGRQFSNSRSEMNVSTLELGDSALYLCASTNPSGGAGEDTQYFGPGTRLTVL.